This record concerns one TCR beta chain sequence. Its antigen is currently unknown. These data come from a study of cytomegalovirus exposure and HLA in healthy donors. About the study: Among around 200 million T cells, an earlier analysis found approximately 110 million unique TCR beta sequences. General observations from the study: Rarity characterized most TCR sequences, yet some public TCRs appeared in many donors. Analysis performed later showed TCR beta chains linked to HLA being more clonally expanded than equally common others.

PCR primers comprised 60 Vbeta and 13 Jbeta primers. Clones were sequenced by immunoSEQ multiplex PCR, and TCRdb holds only the in-frame ones, with some missing. This sample yields about 160,000 clones, of which more than 65% are seen a single time; 1.3% belongs to the top ten. The CDR3 extends over 15 amino acids. This sequence joins TRBV1 and TRBJ1-1; TRBD1, the table's D call, lacks a check against the DNA. TRBV1 is deemed a pseudogene. Sample: PBMCs. The source is a man aged 50-59 years in good health and CMV-seropositive. The CDR3 spells CTSSPRDRSPIEAFF. The CDR3 DNA is TGCACCAGCAGCCCCCGGGACAGGTCCCCAATTGAAGCTTTCTTT.